This T cell receptor (beta chain) was documented in a study of brain T cells in children with intractable seizures. Findings and caveats of the study: Pre- and post-surgery blood differed in depth, so pre-surgery absences may be undersampling.

The time point was: blood from clinic visit 5 months post-surgery; TSC patient then seizure free. Only cases whose brain tissue showed the highest T cell transcript signatures were sequenced. Patients received at least one anti-epileptic drug before surgery. The V and J ends lost 11 bases and 6 bases, in that order; junction bases with no gene match: 10. This CDR3 spans 13 amino acids. The germline V gene encodes CDR1 SNHLY and CDR2 FYNNEI. Clones were sequenced by immunoSEQ multiplex PCR, and TCRdb holds only the in-frame ones, with some missing. The table has under 400,000 clones, about 93% seen once. This clone was observed once. Antigen unknown.

The sample consisted of peripheral blood, taken roughly 5 months after surgery. This chain uses TRBV2 with TRBJ2-1; 7 positions match TRBD2. The TCR comes from a boy under two years old with tuberous sclerosis and intractable seizures. The CDR3 loop is CAGSLGGVNEQFF. CDR3 DNA: TGTGCCGGATCCTTGGGGGGGGTCAATGAGCAGTTCTTC.